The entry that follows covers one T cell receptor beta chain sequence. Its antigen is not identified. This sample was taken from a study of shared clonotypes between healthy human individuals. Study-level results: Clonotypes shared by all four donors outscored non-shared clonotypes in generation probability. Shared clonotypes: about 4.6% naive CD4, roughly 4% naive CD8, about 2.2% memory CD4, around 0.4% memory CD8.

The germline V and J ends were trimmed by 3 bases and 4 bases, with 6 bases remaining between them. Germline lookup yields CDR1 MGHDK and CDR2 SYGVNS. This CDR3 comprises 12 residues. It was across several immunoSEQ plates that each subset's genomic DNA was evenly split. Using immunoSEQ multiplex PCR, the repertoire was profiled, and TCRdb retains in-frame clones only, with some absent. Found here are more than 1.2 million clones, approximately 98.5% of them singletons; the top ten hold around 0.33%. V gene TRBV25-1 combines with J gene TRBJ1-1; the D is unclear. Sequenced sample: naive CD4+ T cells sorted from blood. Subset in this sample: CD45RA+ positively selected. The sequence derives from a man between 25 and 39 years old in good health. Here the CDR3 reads CASSEGGTEAFF. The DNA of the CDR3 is TGTGCCAGCAGTGAGGGTGGCACTGAAGCTTTCTTT.